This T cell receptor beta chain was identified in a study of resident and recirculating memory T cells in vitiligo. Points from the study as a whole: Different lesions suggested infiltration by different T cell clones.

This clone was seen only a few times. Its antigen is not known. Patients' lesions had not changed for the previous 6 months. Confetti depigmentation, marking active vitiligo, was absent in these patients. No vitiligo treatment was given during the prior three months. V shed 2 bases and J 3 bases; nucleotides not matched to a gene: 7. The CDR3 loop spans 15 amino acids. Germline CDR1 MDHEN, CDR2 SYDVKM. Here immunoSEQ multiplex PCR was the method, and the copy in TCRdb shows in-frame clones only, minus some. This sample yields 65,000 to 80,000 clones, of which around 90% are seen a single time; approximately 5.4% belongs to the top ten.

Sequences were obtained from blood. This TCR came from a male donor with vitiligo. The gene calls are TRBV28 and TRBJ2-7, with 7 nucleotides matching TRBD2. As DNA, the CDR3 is TGTGCCAGCAGTTTACGGGAGGATTCGAGCTACGAGCAGTACTTC. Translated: CASSLREDSSYEQYF.